This entry lists 12 T cell receptor beta chains sequenced from one sample in a study of blood T cell repertoires in COVID-19. The repertoire was sequenced with immunoSEQ multiplex PCR; TCRdb's copy has only in-frame clones and lacks some. Of 110,000 or so clones in the sample, around four fifths were seen once. The source material was peripheral blood. The source is a woman aged 70-85 years with acute or convalescent COVID-19.

The chain links TRBV2 to TRBJ1-5; TRBD1 aligns across 7 bases. This CDR3 contains 14 residues. CDR1 and CDR2 from the germline V gene are SNHLY and FYNNEI. The trim removed 7 bases at V and 4 bases at J, leaving 7 bases unmatched. The CDR3 DNA follows: TGTGCCAGCACCCAAGGGGGCAGAAATCAGCCCCAGCATTTT. Amino acids: CASTQGGRNQPQHF.

This clone was observed a handful of times. The chain recombines TRBV29-1 with TRBJ2-7; the match to TRBD1 covers 10 bases. Germline-derived CDR1 and CDR2 are SQVTM and ANQGSEA. This CDR3 contains 14 residues. The trim removed 7 bases at V and 6 bases at J, leaving 12 bases unmatched. The CDR3 protein is CSARISGTGAEQYF. The CDR3 bases are TGCAGCGCCCGCATTTCCGGGACAGGGGCCGAGCAGTACTTC.

CDR3 sequence: CASSLADYEQYF. The DNA of the CDR3 is TGTGCCAGCTCACTAGCAGACTACGAGCAGTACTTC. The rearrangement joins TRBV12-3 or TRBV12-4 to TRBJ2-7; tentative D call: TRBD2 (6 bases). V lost 8 bases to trimming and J lost 3 bases, with 11 bases between them. The CDR3 extends over 12 amino acids.

CDR3 in amino acids: CAIRLDITTEAFF. The CDR3 DNA is TGTGCCATCAGATTAGACATAACCACTGAAGCTTTCTTT. The chain couples TRBV10-3 to TRBJ1-1; D unclear. Germline loops: CDR1 ENHRY, CDR2 SYGVKD. This CDR3 comprises 13 residues. V was clipped by 6 bases and J by 4 bases, with 12 bases between them.

The chain recombines TRBV6-2 or TRBV6-3 with TRBJ1-5; 11 positions match TRBD1. This CDR3 is built from 16 residues. V shed 2 bases and J 3 bases; nucleotides not matched to a gene: 3. From germline, CDR1 is MNHEY and CDR2 SVGEGT. The CDR3 spells CASSYSGQGANQPQHF. CDR3 sequence (DNA): TGTGCCAGCAGTTACAGTGGACAGGGGGCCAATCAGCCCCAGCATTTT.

Only a few counts were recorded for this clone. V is TRBV30 and J is TRBJ1-2, with D possibly being TRBD1 (6 bases). Trimming cost V 0 bases and J 8 bases, with 22 bases left between them. The CDR3 is 16 amino acids. Germline CDR1 reads GTSNPN; CDR2 reads SVGIG (reference sequence). CDR3 DNA sequence: TGTGCCTGGAGTGTTGGTCCAGGGGTTCACTCTGGAGGCTACACCTTC. Translated: CAWSVGPGVHSGGYTF.

This sequence joins TRBV28 and TRBJ1-1; D unresolved. Germline V lookup: CDR1 MDHEN, CDR2 SYDVKM. V was cut by 6 bases and J by 10 bases, with 12 bases left in between. The CDR3 is 11 amino acids. Written as DNA, the CDR3 is TGTGCCAGCAGCCAGACAAAAAGAGCTTTCTTT. Protein: CASSQTKRAFF.

This rearrangement joins TRBV6-5 to TRBJ2-5; 9 positions match TRBD2. CDR1 is MNHEY, CDR2 SVGAGI, per germline. V was clipped by 6 bases and J by 2 bases; unmatched bases: 4. The CDR3 has 14 residues. The CDR3 sequence is CASRFSGGQETQYF. The DNA of the CDR3 is TGTGCCAGCAGGTTTAGCGGGGGACAAGAGACCCAGTACTTC.

The gene calls are TRBV5-1 and TRBJ1-5; 9 nucleotides line up with TRBD1. The CDR3 sequence is 14 residues long. Germline CDR1 SGHRS, CDR2 YFSETQ. The trim removed 3 bases at V and 7 bases at J, leaving 5 bases unmatched. For the CDR3, the DNA is TGCGCCAGCAGCTACGGGACAGGGCAGCAGCCCCAGCATTTT. Protein sequence: CASSYGTGQQPQHF.

This chain joins TRBV19 and TRBJ1-2; 7 nucleotides match TRBD1. V lost 5 bases to trimming and J lost 4 bases; unmatched junction nucleotides: 7. This CDR3 is 14 amino acids long. CDR1 is LNHDA, CDR2 SQIVND, per germline (reference sequence). This CDR3 is CASSRGQMLYGYTF. DNA for the CDR3: TGTGCCAGTAGTCGGGGACAGATGCTCTATGGCTACACCTTC.

The chain recombines TRBV30 with TRBJ2-6, with TRBD1 as a possible D gene (5 bases). Germline CDR1 and CDR2: GTSNPN and SVGIG (reference sequence). CDR3 length equals 17 residues. Trimming took 1 base from V and 0 from J, leaving 13 bases between them. The CDR3 spells CAWSGQIGLSGANVLTF. The CDR3 nucleotides read TGTGCCTGGAGTGGACAGATCGGGCTCTCTGGGGCCAACGTCCTGACTTTC.

The genes are TRBV28 and TRBJ2-3, with 7 bases identical to TRBD2. The CDR3 totals 16 residues. After removal of 8 bases from V and 3 bases from J, the junction contained 14 bases not matched to a gene. CDR1 is MDHEN, CDR2 SYDVKM, per germline. In nucleotides, the CDR3 is TGTGCCAGCCCTAAGTTAGGGGAGGGGAGGACAGATACGCAGTATTTT. Amino acid sequence: CASPKLGEGRTDTQYF.